This paragraph reports one TCR beta chain. This clonotype was detected a few times. Its antigen specificity is not known. No per-base quality is available; no much larger clone lies one base away. CDR1 and CDR2 are read off the germline V gene as MDHEN and SYDVKM. V is reduced by 8 bases and J by 4 bases, leaving a spacing of 11 bases between them. Inclusive of the bounding cysteine and phenylalanine, the CDR3 is 12 residues long. Only the CDR3 portion is preserved as DNA: 36 bases, with reading frame beginning at the first base. The entry originates in a study of molecular identifiers for immune sequencing clone quantification (dated by TCRdb to 2016 to 2019). As for the study more broadly: For a replicate experiment, RNA from approximately 20,000 or 100,000 naive CD8 T cells was divided into five aliquots, and four of the five aliquots were sequenced. This methods study benchmarked molecular-identifier clustering-based TCR repertoire sequencing (MIDCIRS) and TCR RNA copy counting, using CD8 T cells to do so. Overall study results and their limits: In CMV-specific effector cells, over 99% of molecules were held by clones above 20 RNA copies, whereas under 1% of molecules were held by such clones in naive cells. Modeling gave about 3 recovered TCR RNA copies per cell versus approximately 9 by digital PCR, implying 25% to 30% capture efficiency. When barcode sub-clustering was omitted, TCR diversity was inflated by chimeric consensus sequences, with chimeras reaching as high as 47%. Highly expanded clone sizes could be underestimated if identical TCR molecules share a barcode. Even against a background of about a million naive CD8 T cells, spiked-in Jurkat TCR RNA amounting to a single cell's worth was reported to be detectable. The naive libraries included spiked-in Jurkat TCR RNA (roughly 9 copies' worth), and this RNA is not part of the donor repertoire.

Library generation was performed with PCR. Data came from an Illumina HiSeq 4000. Bulk TCR libraries were generated as previously described, with the TCR primers listed in Table S5 used. Total RNA was purified with the Qiagen AllPrep DNA/RNA kit. Before analysis, reads from multiple sequencing runs of one library were combined. The authors' analysis ran thus. Reads were retained only if their TCR constant sequence matched exactly, and those retained reads were trimmed to 150 nt and grouped according to their 12-nt molecular barcodes. Reads in each barcode group were sub-clustered using a 15% Levenshtein threshold, and a quality-weighted consensus sequence was built for each RNA molecule. Non-functional sequences were removed, as were lower-count sequences one edit away from another. Based on a fit of two negative binomial distributions, barcode sub-clusters having less than 20% of the maximum read count were discarded. TCRdb trimmed the raw reads at Q25, called clones with MiXCR and kept productive beta chains. CDR3 protein duplicates are merged, each entry listing the most common genes and DNA. In this record, the V and J calls reflect TCRdb's handling and not the investigators' own analysis. The sample table shows about 640,000 distinct CDR3 sequences, and about 20% are seen once. The ten largest clones add up to approximately 0.9% of the sample.

Libraries of naive CD8 T cells were generated from about 19,000 to 1,100,000 sorted cells, with 10%, 30% or 50% of the purified RNA used. Naive CD8 T cells, defined as CD8+CD4-CCR7+CD45RA+, were FACS-sorted into RLT Plus buffer on a BD FACSAria II. To test detection sensitivity, Jurkat RNA equal to ten TCR copies was added to samples of about 17,000-1,100,000 naive CD8 T cells. CD8 T cells were enriched with RosetteSep CD8+ T Cell Enrichment Cocktail and Ficoll-Paque, followed by ACK red cell lysis. The chain employs TRBV28 and TRBJ1-1; the D gene remains uncertain. This receptor was identified in a human donor in good health. Some libraries in this study had Jurkat cell RNA spiked in. The sequencing sample was made of naive CD8+ T cells from blood, with Jurkat cell RNA spiked in. The cell subset or site label here, explained by the study, means: FACS-sorted CD8+CD4-CCR7+CD45RA+ naive T cells. The bases are TGTGCCAGCTGGACGGTGGGCACTGAAGCTTTCTTT. It translates to CASWTVGTEAFF.